The 15 T cell receptor beta chains presented below share a single source sample, sequenced in a study of blood T cell repertoires in COVID-19. The assay was immunoSEQ multiplex PCR, and TCRdb's table has in-frame clones only and misses some. The sample has about 240,000 clones, approximately 80% seen once. Material for sequencing was peripheral blood. These TCRs come from a woman older than 75 with acute or convalescent COVID-19.

The chain links TRBV9 to TRBJ2-3; unclear D gene. Germline values: CDR1 SGDLS, CDR2 YYNGEE. Trimming shortened V by 0 bases and J by 1 base, and 6 bases separated the two germline ends. The CDR3 runs to 14 residues. The CDR3 loop is CASSVGWRTDTQYF. The CDR3 DNA is TGTGCCAGCAGCGTAGGGTGGCGCACAGATACGCAGTATTTT.

The J gene is TRBJ1-2, the V gene TRBV6-8; the D is unclear. CDR1 and CDR2 from the germline V gene are MNHGY and SAAAGT. V lost 6 bases and J 8 bases, leaving 10 bases between the germline ends. This CDR3 contains 11 residues. Here the CDR3 reads CASRAEEGYTF. The CDR3 bases are TGTGCCAGCAGAGCCGAGGAGGGCTACACCTTC.

This chain connects TRBV3-1 (or the pseudogene TRBV3-2) to TRBJ1-1, with TRBD1 matching 11 bases. V lost 5 bases and J lost 3; bases outside the gene matches: 14. Germline assignment: CDR1 LGHDT and CDR2 YNNKEL (reference sequence). This CDR3 has 18 residues. CDR3 sequence reads: CASSTNGQGARADTEAFF. As DNA, the CDR3 is TGTGCCAGCAGCACTAATGGACAGGGGGCGAGGGCGGACACTGAAGCTTTCTTT.

The J gene is TRBJ2-5, the V gene TRBV12-5; 7 bases align to TRBD1. In germline, CDR1 is LGHNT, CDR2 FRNRAP. With V trimmed by 5 bases and J by 1 base, 7 bases remained unmatched. The CDR3 runs to 15 residues. The CDR3 nucleotides read TGTGCTAGTGGTACAGGGGACACTCGCCAAGAGACCCAGTACTTC. It is translated as CASGTGDTRQETQYF.

This clone has only one observation. This sequence joins TRBV4-1 and TRBJ2-7; 8 bases align to TRBD1. The germline V gene encodes CDR1 MGHRA and CDR2 YSYEKL. The CDR3 totals 14 residues. V dropped 5 bases and J dropped 6; count of bases not matched to a gene: 9. The CDR3 loop is CASSSRQGSSEQYF. CDR3 coding DNA: TGCGCCAGCAGCTCTCGACAGGGGAGTTCCGAGCAGTACTTC.

The rearrangement joins TRBV4-2 to TRBJ2-7; 7 nucleotides align to TRBD2. V dropped 0 bases and J dropped 6; count of bases not matched to a gene: 5. In germline, CDR1 is LGHNA, CDR2 YNFKEQ. CDR3 length: 14 amino acids. CDR3 loop: CASSQDGGVSEQYF. The CDR3 region has the DNA TGTGCCAGCAGCCAAGATGGGGGGGTCTCCGAGCAGTACTTC.

This clone was found once. This rearrangement joins TRBV6-1 to TRBJ1-4; D perhaps matches TRBD1 (6 bases). V was shortened by 3 bases and J by 6 bases, with 11 bases between the two germline ends. The CDR3 spans 14 residues. CDR1 is MNHNS, CDR2 SASEGT, per germline. DNA of the CDR3: TGTGCCAGCAGTGACGCAGGGGAAGATGAAAAACTGTTTTTT. Its protein is CASSDAGEDEKLFF.

The V and J genes are TRBV11-2 and TRBJ1-2; D is ambiguous. V lost 5 bases and J 4 bases, leaving 11 bases between the germline ends. Germline V gene sequence: CDR1 SGHAT, CDR2 FQNNGV. This CDR3 is 13 amino acids long. The CDR3 DNA is TGTGCCAGCAGCCCAGTCACGGGCTATGGCTACACCTTC. Protein product: CASSPVTGYGYTF.

The chain uses TRBV5-1 and TRBJ1-3; D is uncertain. Trimming pared 0 bases from V and 4 bases from J, leaving 11 bases between. The CDR3 loop spans 15 amino acids. Germline CDR1 is SGHRS and CDR2 is YFSETQ. DNA for the CDR3: TGCGCCAGCAGCTTGGGTTCAGGAGGGGGAAACACCATATATTTT. Translation: CASSLGSGGGNTIYF.

This clone is a singleton in its sample. The chain couples TRBV15 to TRBJ1-2; D remains ambiguous. The CDR3 has 15 residues. The V gene's germline CDR1 is LNHNV and CDR2 YYDKDF (reference sequence). The V end was cut by 0 bases, the J end by 2 bases, with 10 bases between. The CDR3 nucleotides read TGTGCCACCAGCAGAGACGAGGGCGGCAACTATGGCTACACCTTC. Translation gives CATSRDEGGNYGYTF.

CDR3 amino acids: CAWLRAASGNTIYF. The CDR3 DNA is TGTGCCTGGCTCAGGGCAGCCTCTGGAAACACCATATATTTT. The chain uses TRBV30 and TRBJ1-3, with TRBD1 as a possible D gene (5 bases). The CDR3 loop spans 14 amino acids. Germline CDR1 GTSNPN, CDR2 SVGIG (reference sequence). Trimming stripped 5 bases from V and 0 bases from J, with 11 bases between.

The genes are TRBV20-1 and TRBJ1-2; D unresolved. Trimming cost V 5 bases and J 6 bases, with 4 bases left between them. In germline, CDR1 is DFQATT, CDR2 SNEGSKA (reference sequence). The length of the CDR3 is 9 residues. The CDR3 bases are TGCAGTGCTGAGAATGGCTACACCTTC. Translation: CSAENGYTF.

The chain is built from TRBV6-5 and TRBJ2-3; 7 nucleotides agree with TRBD2. Trimming removed 3 bases from V and 4 bases from J; junction bases left unmatched: 10. CDR3 length: 16 residues. Germline CDR1 reads MNHEY; CDR2 reads SVGAGI. The CDR3 bases are TGTGCCAGCAGTTATAGTGGGGGGGACTACCCAGATACGCAGTATTTT. Translated: CASSYSGGDYPDTQYF.

The J gene is TRBJ2-1, the V gene TRBV29-1; D is ambiguous. V was shortened by 6 bases and J by 10 bases, with 10 bases between the two germline ends. In germline, CDR1 is SQVTM, CDR2 ANQGSEA. CDR3 length equals 10 residues. The DNA of the CDR3 is TGCAGCGTCAGGCAATCCGAGCAGTTCTTC. Its protein is CSVRQSEQFF.

This chain links TRBV19 with TRBJ2-1; 9 nucleotides match TRBD1. The CDR3 consists of 15 residues. V lost 2 bases, J lost 7 bases, and 6 bases stayed unmatched. The germline CDR1 and CDR2 sequences are LNHDA and SQIVND (reference sequence). This chain's CDR3 is CASSIWGTGNNEQFF. In DNA form, the CDR3 reads TGTGCCAGTAGTATATGGGGGACAGGGAATAATGAGCAGTTCTTC.